This is a list of T cell receptor beta chains from one sample in a study of blood T cell repertoires in COVID-19. TCRdb keeps only in-frame clones here, not all; method: immunoSEQ multiplex PCR. The sample holds 150,000 to 200,000 clones; 65% to 90% are singletons and the top ten take 8% to 10%. The material sequenced was peripheral blood. All receptors derive from a man in his forties or fifties with active or convalescent COVID-19. The CDR3 runs from the conserved cysteine through the conserved F or W. D genes are given only for firm matches. Part of the rows lack a size; the others show once, few, many or a class for expanded clones.

j_call d_call v_call clone_size cdr3_nt cdr3_aa
TRBJ1-5 . TRBV12-3/TRBV12-4 . TGTGCCAGCCGCCGGGGTGGCAATCAGCCCCAGCATTTT CASRRGGNQPQHF
TRBJ1-1 . TRBV4-3 . TGCGCCAGCAGCCAAGATGGGGCGAACACTGAAGCTTTCTTT CASSQDGANTEAFF
TRBJ1-2 . TRBV25-1 . TGTGCCAGCAAAGGTGGGGGCGGACAGACCTATGGCTACACCTTC CASKGGGGQTYGYTF
TRBJ1-6 . TRBV30 . TGTGCCTGGAGGGGTAGCAATTCACCCCTCCACTTT CAWRGSNSPLHF
TRBJ1-2 TRBD1 TRBV6-5 . TGTGCCAGCAGGAGGGGACAGGGAGGCTACACCTTC CASRRGQGGYTF
TRBJ1-3 TRBD1 TRBV28 . TGTGCCAGCAGGACCGGGACAGGGTCTGGAAACACCATATATTTT CASRTGTGSGNTIYF
TRBJ2-7 TRBD1 TRBV11-2 . TGTGCCAGCAGCCTCCGGACAGGCCTCTACGAGCAGTACTTC CASSLRTGLYEQYF
TRBJ1-5 . TRBV6-5 . TGTGCCAGCAGGGACTTAAGCAATCAGCCCCAGCATTTT CASRDLSNQPQHF
TRBJ2-2 . TRBV19 once TGTGCCAGTACCTCGGGACTGAACACCGGGGAGCTGTTTTTT CASTSGLNTGELFF
TRBJ2-2 TRBD1 TRBV2 once TGTGCCAGCACGAGGGACAGCTCGAACACCGGGGAGCTGTTTTTT CASTRDSSNTGELFF
TRBJ2-3 . TRBV6-1 . TGTGCCAGCAGTGAAGCAAGACTGTATACGCAGTATTTT CASSEARLYTQYF
TRBJ2-5 TRBD1 TRBV19 few TGTGCCAGTAGTAACCCGGGACAGCAAGAGACCCAGTACTTC CASSNPGQQETQYF
TRBJ1-1 TRBD1 TRBV2 . TGTGCCAGCAGTGATGGACAGGGGAACACTGAAGCTTTCTTT CASSDGQGNTEAFF
TRBJ2-1 . TRBV11-2 . TGTGCCAGCACCGTTACAGGGAAGAATTACAATGAGCAGTTCTTC CASTVTGKNYNEQFF
TRBJ1-1 . TRBV21-1 . TGTGCCAGCAGCAAAAGTCGCAGGGGGCTTGCTGGTGCTTTCTTT CASSKSRRGLAGAFF
TRBJ1-1 . TRBV6-5 . TGTGCCAGCAGTTACTCCGGGGGTGAAGCTTTCTTT CASSYSGGEAFF
TRBJ1-1 TRBD1 TRBV18 once TGTGCCAGCTCACCTTACGGGACAGTAATGGACACTGAAGCTTTCTTT CASSPYGTVMDTEAFF
TRBJ1-2 . TRBV19 . TGTGCCAGTAGTTCTTCAGGGCAATATGGCTACACCTTC CASSSSGQYGYTF
TRBJ2-1 . TRBV11-3 . TGTGCCAGCAGCTTAGATTGGAGTGAGCAGTTCTTC CASSLDWSEQFF
TRBJ1-4 TRBD1 TRBV4-2 . TGTGCCAGCAGCCCTCGGACAGGGGGTTTCGGGGAAAAACTGTTTTTT CASSPRTGGFGEKLFF
TRBJ2-2 TRBD2 TRBV3-1/TRBV3-2 once TGTGCCAGCAGCTACTCGCCTACTAGCGTCCCCGGGGAGCTGTTTTTT CASSYSPTSVPGELFF
TRBJ2-5 TRBD1 TRBV28 . TGTGCCAGCAGGAAAACAGGGGGCGGGGAGACCCAGTACTTC CASRKTGGGETQYF
TRBJ2-1 . TRBV5-4 . TGTGCCAGCAGCTTGGTTGGCGGGAAGGCGAATGAGCAGTTCTTC CASSLVGGKANEQFF
TRBJ1-1 . TRBV5-6 . TGTGCCAGCAGCTTTTCTTCAGGTTGGATGAACACTGAAGCTTTCTTT CASSFSSGWMNTEAFF
TRBJ2-7 . TRBV25-1 . TGTGCCAGCAGTGTTATCTACGAGCAGTACTTC CASSVIYEQYF
TRBJ1-2 . TRBV12-3/TRBV12-4 . TGTGCCAGCAGTTGGGGGCGCGGTGGCTACACCTTC CASSWGRGGYTF
TRBJ1-4 . TRBV29-1 . TGCAGCGTTGAGGAGAGGGGAGGTTGGGAAAAACTGTTTTTT CSVEERGGWEKLFF
TRBJ1-4 TRBD1 TRBV30 . TGTGCCTGGAGTGTACAGGGGTGGAACAGACTGTTTTTT CAWSVQGWNRLFF
TRBJ2-1 TRBD1 TRBV15 . TGTGCCACCAGCAGACGGCAGCCGGGACAGGGGGGTATCTCCTACAATGAGCAGTTCTTC CATSRRQPGQGGISYNEQFF
TRBJ1-5 . TRBV18 . TGTGCCAGCTCCCAAAATAGCAATCAGCCCCAGCATTTT CASSQNSNQPQHF
TRBJ2-1 TRBD1 TRBV5-1 few TGCGCCAGCAGCCGGACAGGGGACAATGAGCAGTTCTTC CASSRTGDNEQFF
TRBJ1-5 TRBD1 TRBV5-1 . TGCGCCAGCAGCATCGCAGCAGGGGGCTTGGAGCCCCAGCATTTT CASSIAAGGLEPQHF
TRBJ1-3 TRBD1 TRBV4-2 few TGTGCCAGCAGCCAGGGGGACAGGGCTGGAAACACCATATATTTT CASSQGDRAGNTIYF
TRBJ2-1 . TRBV19 once TGTGCCAGTAGTACTCTCCCAAGCGGTTCCTACAATGAGCAGTTCTTC CASSTLPSGSYNEQFF
TRBJ2-5 . TRBV28 . TGTGCCAGCAGTTTACCGAGTGCTCAAGAGACCCAGTACTTC CASSLPSAQETQYF
TRBJ1-1 TRBD1 TRBV29-1 . TGCAGCGTTACCCGGACAGGGGAAACTGAAGCTTTCTTT CSVTRTGETEAFF
TRBJ2-2 TRBD2 TRBV24-1 . TGTGCCACCAGTGATTGGGGGGGAGGGAACACCGGGGAGCTGTTTTTT CATSDWGGGNTGELFF
TRBJ1-6 TRBD1 TRBV18 . TGTGCCAGCTCACAAGGACAGGGTCGGAATTCACCCCTCCACTTT CASSQGQGRNSPLHF
TRBJ2-1 . TRBV2 . TGTGCCAGCAGGAAATCAGCAGGTAGTTATCACAATGAGCAGTTCTTC CASRKSAGSYHNEQFF
TRBJ2-5 TRBD1 TRBV4-2 . TGTGCCAGCAGCCAAGATGGGACAGGGAGTGAGACCCAGTACTTC CASSQDGTGSETQYF
TRBJ2-7 TRBD1 TRBV28 . TGTGCCAGCACCCGGACAGGGGTTAACTACGAGCAGTACTTC CASTRTGVNYEQYF
TRBJ1-2 TRBD1 TRBV28 . TGTGCCAGCAGTCAAGGACAGGGCCGATATGGCTACACCTTC CASSQGQGRYGYTF
TRBJ2-1 . TRBV19 few TGTGCCAGTAGTCGAGGGCCGGGACTCAACAATGAGCAGTTCTTC CASSRGPGLNNEQFF
TRBJ1-2 . TRBV5-6 . TGTGCCAGCAGCCTATTGCACCTAAACAGGGTTGGCTACACCTTC CASSLLHLNRVGYTF
TRBJ2-1 . TRBV19 . TGTGCCAGTAGTATAGATCGGGAAGGTGAGCAGTTCTTC CASSIDREGEQFF
TRBJ2-3 TRBD1 TRBV29-1 . TGCAGCGTTCTCGGACAGGGGGCAGTTGATACGCAGTATTTT CSVLGQGAVDTQYF
TRBJ2-1 TRBD1 TRBV29-1 . TGCAGCGTTGAATACCCCGGGACAGGGGCATCGAGCTCCTACAATGAGCAGTTCTTC CSVEYPGTGASSSYNEQFF
TRBJ1-5 TRBD1 TRBV30 . TGTGCCTGGAGTGGCCTCGGGACAGAGAATCAGCCCCAGCATTTT CAWSGLGTENQPQHF